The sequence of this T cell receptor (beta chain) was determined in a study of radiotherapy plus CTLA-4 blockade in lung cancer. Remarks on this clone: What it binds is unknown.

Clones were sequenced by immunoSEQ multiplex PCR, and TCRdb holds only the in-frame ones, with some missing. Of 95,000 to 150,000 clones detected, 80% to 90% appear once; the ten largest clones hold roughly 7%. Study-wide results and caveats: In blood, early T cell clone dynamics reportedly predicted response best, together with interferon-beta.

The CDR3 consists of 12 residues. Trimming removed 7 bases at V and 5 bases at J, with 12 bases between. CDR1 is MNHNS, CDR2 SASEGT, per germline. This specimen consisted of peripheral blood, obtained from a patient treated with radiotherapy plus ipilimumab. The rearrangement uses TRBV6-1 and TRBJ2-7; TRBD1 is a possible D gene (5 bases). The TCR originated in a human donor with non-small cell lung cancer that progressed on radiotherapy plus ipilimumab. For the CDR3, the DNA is TGTGCCAGCACCCCAGGGCCAAACGAGCAGTACTTC. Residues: CASTPGPNEQYF.